The rows below give T cell receptor beta chains drawn from one sample of a study of T cells in tumors after PD-1 blockade. Clones were read by immunoSEQ multiplex PCR, and TCRdb kept only the in-frame ones, dropping some. The table has 30,000 to 35,000 clones, about three quarters seen once; the top ten hold under 40%. The source was PBMCs, collected after anti-PD-1 treatment. The origin of the receptors is a human donor with basal cell carcinoma. CDR3s include the opening cysteine and the closing phenylalanine or tryptophan. The D gene is left open where the match is weak. Clone size is shown for a subset of rows, as once, few, many or a class of expanded clone.

>-|TRBJ1-6|TRBV28|few|10
TGTGCCAGCACCACTTCACCCCTCCACTTT
CASTTSPLHF
>-|TRBJ1-4|TRBV6-5|few|15
TGTGCCAGCAGTTACTCTGGCAGAGCTAATGAAAAACTGTTTTTT
CASSYSGRANEKLFF
>-|TRBJ2-2|TRBV1|-|15
TGCACCAGCAGTGGAGGAAGGGGCCGGACCGGGGAGCTGTTTTTT
CTSSGGRGRTGELFF
>-|TRBJ2-3|TRBV4-3|-|16
TGCGCCAGCAGCCCTACCGTGGAGTCTAGCACAGATACGCAGTATTTT
CASSPTVESSTDTQYF
>-|TRBJ2-2|TRBV11-3|few|13
TGTGCCAGCAAAAAGGTCGGGATCGGGGAGCTGTTTTTT
CASKKVGIGELFF
>-|TRBJ1-1|TRBV11-3|-|14
TGTGCCAGCAGCGGGGGGTCACGAAACACTGAAGCTTTCTTT
CASSGGSRNTEAFF
>-|TRBJ2-7|TRBV7-8|few|14
TGTGCCAGCAGCCACAGATCCGGCGGCTACGAGCAGTACTTC
CASSHRSGGYEQYF
>-|TRBJ1-1|TRBV5-4|-|15
TGTGCCAGCAGCCCCCCCGGGGGCGGGAACACTGAAGCTTTCTTT
CASSPPGGGNTEAFF
>-|TRBJ2-3|TRBV30|-|14
TGTGCCTGGAGTGTAAAAGCGGGTGGGGATACGCAGTATTTT
CAWSVKAGGDTQYF
>-|TRBJ2-7|TRBV7-9|-|12
TGTGCCAGCAGCTTACAGGGGTACGAGCAGTACTTC
CASSLQGYEQYF
>TRBD2|TRBJ2-5|TRBV6-1|once|17
TGTGCCAGCAGTGGAGGGACTAGCGGGAGGAAAAAAGAGACCCAGTACTTC
CASSGGTSGRKKETQYF
>-|TRBJ1-2|TRBV7-8|-|14
TGTGCCAGCAGCTTTTCCCTTACAGGAGGTGGCTACACCTTC
CASSFSLTGGGYTF
>-|TRBJ1-1|TRBV7-2|-|13
TGTGCCAGCAGCTTAAACTCCTGGCACGAAGCTTTCTTT
CASSLNSWHEAFF
>TRBD1|TRBJ1-1|TRBV2|-|16
TGTGCCAGCTTCAGGGACAGACTAAACTGGAACACTGAAGCTTTCTTT
CASFRDRLNWNTEAFF
>-|TRBJ1-5|TRBV19|-|13
TGTGCCAGTGCGGCAGCGGTCAATCAGCCCCAGCATTTT
CASAAAVNQPQHF
>-|TRBJ1-3|TRBV30|once|12
TGTGCCTGTAAGGGGTCTGGAAACACCATATATTTT
CACKGSGNTIYF
>-|TRBJ1-6|TRBV6-4|-|13
TGTGCCAGCAGACAGGCTTCAGGCTCACCCCTCCACTTT
CASRQASGSPLHF
>-|TRBJ1-2|TRBV7-8|-|14
TGTGCCAGCAGCTTAGGCAGAGAAGCCTATGGCTACACCTTC
CASSLGREAYGYTF
>TRBD2|TRBJ2-1|TRBV6-2/TRBV6-3|-|15
TGTGCCAGCAGTTACCAGGGACTAGCGGGGGCCGAGAAGTTCTTC
CASSYQGLAGAEKFF
>TRBD2|TRBJ2-3|TRBV4-1|-|15
TGCGCCAGCAGCCAAGATGGACTAGCGGGAGATACGCAGTATTTT
CASSQDGLAGDTQYF
>-|TRBJ2-7|TRBV5-1|-|15
TGCGCCAGCAGCTTGATGCCCTCAGGCTCCTACGAGCAGTACTTC
CASSLMPSGSYEQYF
>TRBD1|TRBJ2-7|TRBV5-5|-|16
TGTGCCAGCAGCCCGTACTCTGGACAGGGAAAGCGCGAGCAGTACTTC
CASSPYSGQGKREQYF
>-|TRBJ1-3|TRBV9|once|15
TGTGCCAGCAGCCCCCGACATACCTCTGGAAACACCATATATTTT
CASSPRHTSGNTIYF
>-|TRBJ1-2|TRBV6-5|-|15
TGTGCCAGCAGTTACTTCTACGACGGGGGAGGAGGCTACACCTTC
CASSYFYDGGGGYTF
>-|TRBJ2-2|TRBV3-1/TRBV3-2|many|17
TGTGCCAGCAGCCAAGATCCCAGGACTACGGGCACCGGGGAGCTGTTTTTT
CASSQDPRTTGTGELFF
>-|TRBJ1-2|TRBV4-3|once|14
TGCGCCAGCAGCCAAGAAGTCAAAAACTATGGCTACACCTTC
CASSQEVKNYGYTF
>-|TRBJ1-2|TRBV9|-|14
TGTGCCAGCAGCGTAGCTTCGGGGTACGATGGCTACACCTTC
CASSVASGYDGYTF
>TRBD1|TRBJ1-5|TRBV30|-|14
TGTGCCTGGAGCGGGGGACAGCCTAATCAGCCCCAGCATTTT
CAWSGGQPNQPQHF
>-|TRBJ1-1|TRBV11-3|-|11
TGTGCCAGCAGCCAAAACACTGAAGCTTTCTTT
CASSQNTEAFF
>-|TRBJ2-2|TRBV5-8|once|16
TGTGCCAGCAGCCTACGTGGGGGCTTGATCACCGGGGAGCTGTTTTTT
CASSLRGGLITGELFF
>-|TRBJ2-3|TRBV9|-|14
TGTGCCAGCAGCGCACAAACGGGGGTAGATACGCAGTATTTT
CASSAQTGVDTQYF
>TRBD2|TRBJ2-7|TRBV28|-|15
TGTGCCAGCAGTTTTTCTTTAGCGGGGTCATACGAGCAGTACTTC
CASSFSLAGSYEQYF
>TRBD2|TRBJ2-1|TRBV7-8|few|16
TGTGCCAGCAGCCGAGGTGGGCTAGCGGGGGCAAAAGAGCAGTTCTTC
CASSRGGLAGAKEQFF
>TRBD1|TRBJ1-1|TRBV4-1|-|16
TGCGCCAGCAGCCAAGATCGCGGGACAGTGGACACTGAAGCTTTCTTT
CASSQDRGTVDTEAFF
>-|TRBJ1-4|TRBV19|-|15
TGTGCCAGTACCCTAAGGGGCAGAACTAATGAAAAACTGTTTTTT
CASTLRGRTNEKLFF
>-|TRBJ1-3|TRBV19|-|16
TGTGCCAGTAGCCTCATCGGGGCCGGCTCTGGAAACACCATATATTTT
CASSLIGAGSGNTIYF
>-|TRBJ2-4|TRBV24-1|-|15
TGTGCCACCAGTTCCCCCCGGGACCGTACGAACATTCAGTACTTC
CATSSPRDRTNIQYF
>-|TRBJ1-6|TRBV28|-|12
TGTGCCAGCACCGTACGGGGTTCACCCCTCCACTTT
CASTVRGSPLHF
>-|TRBJ2-7|TRBV2|-|15
TGTGCCAGCAACAGAAACAGTCCTCCGCTAGGGGAGCAGTACTTC
CASNRNSPPLGEQYF